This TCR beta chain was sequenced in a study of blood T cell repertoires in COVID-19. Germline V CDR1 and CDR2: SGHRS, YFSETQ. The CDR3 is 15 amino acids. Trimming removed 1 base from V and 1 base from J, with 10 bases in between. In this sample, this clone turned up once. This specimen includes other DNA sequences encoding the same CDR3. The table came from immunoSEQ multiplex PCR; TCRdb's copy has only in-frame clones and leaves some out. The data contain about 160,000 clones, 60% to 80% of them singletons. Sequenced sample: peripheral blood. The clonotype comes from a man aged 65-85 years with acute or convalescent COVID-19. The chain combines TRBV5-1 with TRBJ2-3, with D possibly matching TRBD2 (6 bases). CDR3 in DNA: TGCGCCAGCAGCTTGCGCGGGGTAGGCACAGATACGCAGTATTTT. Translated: CASSLRGVGTDTQYF.